This TCR beta chain was captured by sequencing in a study of cytomegalovirus exposure and HLA in healthy donors. Study-wide results and caveats: A missense variant in DCLRE1C was later tied to TCR beta V- and J-gene trimming. Many donors shared some public TCRs, even though most TCR sequences were rare.

It was with 60 Vbeta and 13 Jbeta primers that the PCR ran. Produced via immunoSEQ multiplex PCR; TCRdb's table is partial and in-frame only. This table has around 92,000 clones, about four fifths appearing once. Comments on this clone: Antigen: not known.

This TCR came from a woman aged 65 to 85 in good health and CMV-seropositive. Sample: PBMCs.

The CDR3 bases are TGTGCCAGCTCCACCGGACAAAACACTGAAGCTTTCTTT. Encoded protein: CASSTGQNTEAFF. The genes are TRBV18 and TRBJ1-1; D is perhaps TRBD1 (5 bases). The germline V and J ends were trimmed by 6 bases and 2 bases, with 10 bases remaining between them. From germline, CDR1 is KGHSH and CDR2 LQKENI. The CDR3 sequence is 13 residues long.